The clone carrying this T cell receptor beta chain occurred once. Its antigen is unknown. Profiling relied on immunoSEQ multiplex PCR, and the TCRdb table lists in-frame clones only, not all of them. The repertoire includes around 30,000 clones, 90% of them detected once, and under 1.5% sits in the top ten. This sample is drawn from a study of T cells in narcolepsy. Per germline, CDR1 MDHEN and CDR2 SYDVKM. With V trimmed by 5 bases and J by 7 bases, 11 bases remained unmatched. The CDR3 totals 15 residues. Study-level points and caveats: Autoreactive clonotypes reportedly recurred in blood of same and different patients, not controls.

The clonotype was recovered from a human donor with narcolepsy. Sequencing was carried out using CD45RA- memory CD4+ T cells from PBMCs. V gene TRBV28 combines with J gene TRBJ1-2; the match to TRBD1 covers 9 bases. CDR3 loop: CASSVPGQGTGGYTF. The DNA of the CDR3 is TGTGCCAGCAGTGTCCCGGGACAGGGAACGGGTGGCTACACCTTC.